This TCR beta chain was documented in a study of blood T cell repertoires in COVID-19. Study in general: Samples of COVID-19 (acute and convalescent) were obtained from the United States, Italy and Spain. Sources were T cells, B-cell-depleted T cells, or PBMCs; the material itself was cDNA or gDNA.

Per the original methods: Using reference gene primer amplification, nucleated cell counts were estimated. Clones were sequenced by immunoSEQ multiplex PCR, and TCRdb holds only the in-frame ones, with some missing. That table is the source of V, J and clone size, and D and trimming were worked out from the DNA. The sample includes around 290,000 clones, 85% to 90% of them seen just once. Germline loops: CDR1 ENHRY, CDR2 SYGVKD. The CDR3 runs to 15 residues. V lost 2 bases to trimming and J lost 7 bases, with 12 bases between them. The sample taken for sequencing was peripheral blood. The source is a man aged 40-49 years with acute or convalescent COVID-19. The chain couples TRBV10-3 to TRBJ1-6; maybe TRBD1 (6 bases). CDR3 amino acids: CAISEGGSLNSPLHF. In nucleotides, the CDR3 is TGTGCCATCAGTGAGGGGGGCAGCCTAAATTCACCCCTCCACTTT.